These 6 T cell receptor beta chains share one sample of origin, sequenced in a study of blood T cell repertoires in COVID-19 (dated by TCRdb to the early 2020s). The method behind the library was the immunoSEQ multiplex PCR assay. The immuneACCESS repertoire file appears here via TCRdb, limited to in-frame rearrangements. These files lack a portion of the clones; in checked studies, under half of the deficit traces to unresolved V genes, and the cause of the others is not known. The sample has some 150,000 clones on record, around 73% of them singletons. Roughly 9% of the sample lies in the top ten. The sequencing sample was made of peripheral blood. The receptors here all came from a woman between 50 and 59 years old with active or convalescent COVID-19.

The CDR3 here is CASSPSGIGPNTEAFF. The DNA for the CDR3 is TGTGCCAGCAGTCCTTCCGGGATAGGACCGAACACTGAAGCTTTCTTT. The gene calls are TRBV28 and TRBJ1-1; D gene uncertain. With 5 bases removed from V and 1 base from J, the gap between germline ends came to 17 bases. Germline assignment: CDR1 MDHEN and CDR2 SYDVKM. CDR3 length: 16 amino acids.

This clone appeared once. This chain links TRBV6-5 with TRBJ2-3; D not resolved. The length of the CDR3 is 13 residues. From germline, CDR1 is MNHEY and CDR2 SVGAGI. The germline V and J ends were trimmed by 7 bases and 1 base, with 9 bases remaining between them. Here the CDR3 reads CASTQTGTDTQYF. The DNA of the CDR3 is TGTGCCAGCACGCAAACTGGCACAGATACGCAGTATTTT.

CDR3 protein: CASSLALRGDTQYF. The CDR3 DNA reads TGTGCCAGCAGCTTAGCGCTAAGGGGAGATACGCAGTATTTT. This sequence joins TRBV7-2 and TRBJ2-3; maybe TRBD1 (5 bases). CDR1 SGHTA and CDR2 FQGNSA come from the germline V gene. Trimming took 0 bases from V and 5 from J, leaving 9 bases between them. The CDR3 spans 14 residues.

The chain recombines TRBV28 with TRBJ1-5; D gene uncertain. This CDR3 is built from 15 residues. CDR1 and CDR2 from the germline V gene are MDHEN and SYDVKM. Trimming removed 1 base at V and 1 base at J, with 8 bases between. The chain's CDR3 is CASSLSRGSNQPQHF. CDR3 sequence (DNA): TGTGCCAGCAGTTTATCGCGGGGAAGCAATCAGCCCCAGCATTTT.

This clone appeared a few times. The chain links TRBV5-8 to TRBJ1-2; 7 bases line up with TRBD1. Per the germline V gene, CDR1 is SGHTS and CDR2 is YDEGEE. The CDR3 has 14 residues. Germline trimming cut 3 bases from V and 8 bases from J; bases unmatched to any gene: 10. The DNA of the CDR3 is TGTGCCAGCAGCTGGTCCGGGACAGTTAAAGGCTACACCTTC. Amino acids: CASSWSGTVKGYTF.

In this sample, this clone turned up many times. The gene calls are TRBV5-1 and TRBJ1-6; possible D gene TRBD1, 6 bases. Germline CDR1 and CDR2: SGHRS and YFSETQ. The CDR3 spans 14 residues. V lost 0 bases, J lost 10 bases, and 11 bases lay in between. The CDR3 region has the DNA TGCGCCAGCAGCTTGGGACAGGTCAAATCACCCCTCCACTTT. This codes for CASSLGQVKSPLHF.